This is a list of T cell receptor beta chains from one sample in a study of shared clonotypes between healthy human individuals. TCRdb's copy holds only in-frame clones and misses some; the assay was immunoSEQ multiplex PCR. The sample includes over a million clones, more than 95% seen only once; the top ten take 1% to 1.5%. What was sequenced was naive CD4+ T cells sorted from blood. All receptors come from a man aged 30 to 39 in good health. The CDR3 runs from the conserved cysteine through the conserved F or W. Fields, in order: D gene, V gene, clone size, J gene, CDR3 protein, CDR3 DNA. D genes are given only for firm matches. The listing skips clone size in some rows; elsewhere it reads once, few, many or a size class.

D: .; V: TRBV5-6; size: .; J: TRBJ2-3; CDR3: CASSLSSTDTQYF; DNA: TGTGCCAGCAGCTTGTCGAGCACAGATACGCAGTATTTT
D: .; V: TRBV6-6; size: .; J: TRBJ2-7; CDR3: CASSSLYEQYF; DNA: TGTGCCAGCAGTTCCCTCTACGAGCAGTACTTC
D: TRBD2; V: TRBV10-3; size: .; J: TRBJ2-2; CDR3: CAISELLREDHTGELFF; DNA: TGTGCCATCAGTGAATTATTGCGGGAGGATCACACCGGGGAGCTGTTTTTT
D: .; V: TRBV6-1; size: .; J: TRBJ2-5; CDR3: CASRRQAAETQYF; DNA: TGTGCCAGCAGGCGACAAGCAGCTGAGACCCAGTACTTC
D: TRBD1; V: TRBV11-2; size: .; J: TRBJ2-7; CDR3: CASSSAGTGGRYEQYF; DNA: TGTGCCAGCAGCTCTGCCGGGACAGGGGGTCGCTACGAGCAGTACTTC
D: TRBD1; V: TRBV7-6; size: .; J: TRBJ2-1; CDR3: CASSQRQGEGQFF; DNA: TGTGCCAGCAGCCAGAGACAGGGGGAAGGGCAGTTCTTC
D: .; V: TRBV5-1; size: .; J: TRBJ1-5; CDR3: CASSLQGLNQPQHF; DNA: TGCGCCAGCAGCTTGCAAGGGTTAAATCAGCCCCAGCATTTT
D: .; V: TRBV7-2; size: .; J: TRBJ2-2; CDR3: CASSSRGTGELFF; DNA: TGTGCCAGCAGCTCAAGGGGCACCGGGGAGCTGTTTTTT
D: .; V: TRBV9; size: .; J: TRBJ2-7; CDR3: CASSVGSSYEQYF; DNA: TGTGCCAGCAGCGTCGGGAGCTCCTACGAGCAGTACTTC
D: TRBD2; V: TRBV9; size: .; J: TRBJ2-2; CDR3: CASSVTGGGAGELFF; DNA: TGTGCCAGCAGCGTAACGGGAGGAGGAGCCGGGGAGCTGTTTTTT
D: TRBD1; V: TRBV7-2; size: .; J: TRBJ1-2; CDR3: CASSPLLGGGTGLNYGYTF; DNA: TGTGCCAGCAGCCCCCTTTTGGGGGGTGGGACAGGCCTTAACTATGGCTACACCTTC
D: TRBD2; V: TRBV30; size: .; J: TRBJ2-7; CDR3: CAWSAGLVHSYEQYF; DNA: TGTGCCTGGAGTGCCGGACTAGTGCACTCCTACGAGCAGTACTTC
D: .; V: TRBV6-1; size: .; J: TRBJ2-4; CDR3: CATHRMAGNIQYF; DNA: TGTGCCACCCACCGAATGGCAGGGAACATTCAGTACTTC
D: .; V: TRBV6-5; size: once; J: TRBJ2-2; CDR3: CASSYPRGGTGELFF; DNA: TGTGCCAGCAGTTACCCAAGGGGGGGCACCGGGGAGCTGTTTTTT
D: TRBD2; V: TRBV5-1; size: .; J: TRBJ2-1; CDR3: CASSTGLAGHNEQFF; DNA: TGCGCCAGCAGCACGGGACTAGCGGGCCACAATGAGCAGTTCTTC
D: .; V: TRBV6-6; size: .; J: TRBJ2-7; CDR3: CASLAGSYEQYF; DNA: TGTGCCAGCTTAGCTGGTTCCTACGAGCAGTACTTC
D: .; V: TRBV25-1; size: .; J: TRBJ2-5; CDR3: CASSEYGGTETQYF; DNA: TGTGCCAGCAGTGAATATGGGGGCACGGAGACCCAGTACTTC
D: TRBD2; V: TRBV15; size: .; J: TRBJ2-7; CDR3: CATSRGSSGAPYEQYF; DNA: TGTGCCACCAGCAGGGGTTCTAGCGGGGCCCCCTACGAGCAGTACTTC
D: .; V: TRBV27; size: once; J: TRBJ2-3; CDR3: CASSRGTPPDTQYF; DNA: TGTGCCAGCAGCCGCGGGACACCACCAGATACGCAGTATTTT
D: .; V: TRBV19; size: .; J: TRBJ1-5; CDR3: CASSIVKTGLADQPQHF; DNA: TGTGCCAGTAGTATAGTAAAGACTGGATTAGCCGATCAGCCCCAGCATTTT
D: TRBD1; V: TRBV28; size: .; J: TRBJ2-6; CDR3: CASKGQGRSGANVLTF; DNA: TGTGCCAGCAAAGGACAGGGGCGGTCTGGGGCCAACGTCCTGACTTTC
D: TRBD1; V: TRBV5-1; size: .; J: TRBJ1-5; CDR3: CASSLLQGGQPQHF; DNA: TGCGCCAGCAGCTTGTTGCAGGGGGGTCAGCCCCAGCATTTT